The T cell receptor (beta chain) described here comes from a study of spatial heterogeneity in lung cancer. Study information: Available follow-up PBMC samples were sequenced, at a median of about two years post-resection. Detection of beta-chain sequences consistently exceeded that of alpha-chain sequences. The library had UMIs, and each TCR and UMI pair averaged more than ten raw reads.

Germline V lookup: CDR1 SGHDT, CDR2 YYEEEE. This CDR3 contains 14 residues. The J segment lost 13 bases and the V segment lost 4 bases, leaving 15 bases of the junction unmatched. A unique molecular identifier was carried by every single TCR cDNA molecule. TCRdb re-derived calls from the 5' RACE reads in MiXCR, one entry per CDR3 protein. The sample carries 15,000 to 20,000 distinct CDR3 sequences, under 10% recorded once. Ten or more counts support this clonotype. As for time point: blood at routine non-recurrence follow-up after resection. The chain joins TRBV5-6 to TRBJ1-1; 8 bases map to TRBD1. This specimen was PBMCs, taken at follow-up. The TCR was taken from a male donor with early-stage non-small cell lung cancer. CDR3 sequence (DNA): TGTGCCAGCAGCGACGGGACAGGCCTACGAAAGGTTTTCTTT. It yields the protein CASSDGTGLRKVFF.